A selection of T cell receptor beta chains follows, all from one sample in a study of PD-1 blockade in classical Hodgkin lymphoma. Produced via immunoSEQ multiplex PCR; TCRdb's table is partial and in-frame only. The sample includes roughly 70,000 clones, 60% to 80% of them seen just once. The material sequenced was peripheral blood mononuclear cells (PBMCs), taken before the second cycle of nivolumab. Receptors originate from a human donor with classical Hodgkin lymphoma. CDR3s include the opening cysteine and the closing phenylalanine or tryptophan. A D gene is named only where the DNA matches it firmly. Only some rows state a clone size, as once, few, many or a class for expanded clones.

TRBV10-1	NA	TRBJ2-7	TRBD1	CASSDPGQGQAGQYF	TGCGCCAGCAGTGACCCCGGACAGGGGCAAGCAGGGCAGTACTTC
TRBV27	NA	TRBJ1-5	NA	CASSLSGLIQPQHF	TGTGCCAGCAGTTTGTCAGGGCTAATTCAGCCCCAGCATTTT
TRBV10-3	NA	TRBJ2-5	TRBD2	CAISVGAGEETQYF	TGTGCCATCAGTGTAGGAGCGGGGGAAGAGACCCAGTACTTC
TRBV5-4	NA	TRBJ2-1	NA	CASSSWGSSYNEQFF	TGTGCCAGCAGCTCCTGGGGTAGCTCATACAATGAGCAGTTCTTC
TRBV5-1	few	TRBJ1-6	TRBD1	CASSLGDRFYSPLHF	TGCGCCAGCAGCTTGGGGGACAGATTTTATTCACCCCTCCACTTT
TRBV5-4	NA	TRBJ2-1	TRBD1	CASSLVGTGYNEQFF	TGTGCCAGCAGCTTGGTAGGGACAGGGTACAATGAGCAGTTCTTC
TRBV27	few	TRBJ2-1	TRBD1	CASSLGTGGDNEQFF	TGTGCCAGCAGTTTAGGGACAGGCGGGGACAATGAGCAGTTCTTC
TRBV19	NA	TRBJ2-6	NA	CASSIGGANVLTF	TGTGCCAGTAGTATAGGTGGGGCCAACGTCCTGACTTTC
TRBV7-2	once	TRBJ1-3	NA	CASSLLVGSGNTIYF	TGTGCCAGCAGCCTTTTGGTAGGATCTGGAAACACCATATATTTT
TRBV14	few	TRBJ1-2	NA	CASSQDQGWGYYGYTF	TGTGCCAGCAGCCAAGACCAGGGATGGGGTTACTATGGCTACACCTTC
TRBV7-8	NA	TRBJ1-1	TRBD1	CAGTRGMGTEAFF	TGTGCCGGGACCAGGGGGATGGGGACTGAAGCTTTCTTT
TRBV7-9	NA	TRBJ1-2	NA	CASSLRGMYGYTF	TGTGCCAGCAGCTTACGGGGGATGTATGGCTACACCTTC